This T cell receptor beta chain comes out of a study of T cells in Graves' hyperthyroidism and ophthalmopathy. Turning to this clonotype: Its antigen is unidentified.

Findings and caveats of the study: Blood also showed most of the thyroid clonotypes that were expanded above 0.001.

Amplified TCR beta CDR3 regions derived from RNA transcripts. HTBI primers were employed in a first-round RT-PCR of the TCR CDR3. TCRdb recomputed calls from the multiplex PCR reads with MiXCR, one row per CDR3 protein. This table has approximately 330,000 distinct CDR3 sequences, roughly a fifth appearing once. Trimming took 3 bases from V and 4 from J, leaving 21 bases between them. This CDR3 spans 16 amino acids. Germline V CDR1 and CDR2: DFQATT, SNEGSKA (reference sequence). The V gene is TRBV20-1, the J gene TRBJ1-1; weak D call: TRBD1 (5 bases). Sequenced: blood. The clonotype was recovered from a woman aged 45-59 years with Graves' hyperthyroidism. The CDR3 is CSASVRGIRGSTEAFF. CDR3 nucleotide sequence: TGCAGTGCTAGTGTTAGGGGTATTCGGGGGAGCACTGAAGCTTTCTTT.